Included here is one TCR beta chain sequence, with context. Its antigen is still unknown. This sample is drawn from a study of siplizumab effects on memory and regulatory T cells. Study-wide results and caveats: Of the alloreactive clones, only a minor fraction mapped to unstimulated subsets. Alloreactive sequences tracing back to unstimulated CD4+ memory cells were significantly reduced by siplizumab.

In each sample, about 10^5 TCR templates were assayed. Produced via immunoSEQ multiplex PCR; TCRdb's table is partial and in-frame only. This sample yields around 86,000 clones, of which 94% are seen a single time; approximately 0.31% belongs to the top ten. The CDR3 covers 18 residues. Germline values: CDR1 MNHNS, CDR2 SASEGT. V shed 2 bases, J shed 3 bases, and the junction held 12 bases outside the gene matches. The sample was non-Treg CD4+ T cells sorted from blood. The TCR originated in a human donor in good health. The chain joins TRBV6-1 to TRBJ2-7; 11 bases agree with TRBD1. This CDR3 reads CASSEWFIRGTGGYEQYF. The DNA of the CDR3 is TGTGCCAGCAGTGAATGGTTTATTAGGGGGACAGGGGGCTACGAGCAGTACTTC.